A single T cell receptor beta chain is shown here with its context. Its antigen is still unknown. The data were obtained in a study of blood T cells in healthy people across ages. Study conclusions and caveats: Among long-lived donors, naive CD4+ cells were more numerous and diversity higher than in aged donors.

The second PCR ran about 6 to 12 cycles with a sample-barcoded 5' primer and J-beta primers. MiXCR, applied by TCRdb to the 5' RACE reads, yields one record per CDR3 protein. Of roughly 1,800,000 distinct CDR3 sequences in the sample, around half were seen once. Caucasian, healthy and from Russia, the donors were aged between about 6 and 90. The CDR3 spans 14 residues. V was pared by 8 bases and J by 8 bases, with 16 bases between. The germline V gene encodes CDR1 MNHEY and CDR2 SVGAGI. The TCR sequence derives from a woman in her forties in good health. The sequenced material came from blood. This chain links TRBV6-5 with TRBJ1-6; the D gene is possibly TRBD1 (5 bases). The CDR3 DNA reads TGTGCCAGCTGCCGGGGGTTAGCGGATTCACCCCTCCACTTT. Protein product: CASCRGLADSPLHF.